Each of the 16 T cell receptor beta chains below was sequenced from the same sample in a study of T cell changes during pregnancy in multiple sclerosis. The method was immunoSEQ multiplex PCR; TCRdb's version includes in-frame clones alone and lacks a portion of them. The sample has about 21,000 clones, about 89% seen once. The source was CD8+ T cells from peripheral blood mononuclear cells, collected in the second trimester of pregnancy. Receptors originate from a female donor in good health, enrolled as a control in a pregnancy study.

The V and J genes are TRBV19 and TRBJ2-7; D is uncertain. With 3 bases removed from V and 5 bases from J, the gap between germline ends came to 11 bases. CDR1 LNHDA and CDR2 SQIVND come from the germline V gene (reference sequence). The CDR3 spans 13 residues. Here the CDR3 DNA reads TGTGCCAGTAGTATCGGCGGTATGAACGAGCAGTACTTC. Its protein product is CASSIGGMNEQYF.

The J gene is TRBJ2-3, the V gene TRBV27; TRBD2 matches at 9 bases. Germline V CDR1 and CDR2: MNHEY, SMNVEV (reference sequence). V gave up 9 bases and J gave up 1 base; unmatched junction bases: 23. The CDR3 loop spans 20 amino acids. This CDR3 reads CARDLRWAGGLPGCTDTQYF. CDR3 in DNA: TGTGCCAGAGACCTCCGGTGGGCGGGAGGGCTTCCGGGTTGCACAGATACGCAGTATTTT.

The chain carries TRBV27 and TRBJ2-3; 7 nucleotides line up with TRBD2. The length of the CDR3 is 15 residues. The junction had 5 bases not matched to a gene; V was cut back by 2 bases and J by 3 bases. Germline CDR1 MNHEY, CDR2 SMNVEV (reference sequence). The CDR3 DNA sequence: TGTGCCAGCAGTTTAGATTATAGCGGGACAGATACGCAGTATTTT. Its protein product is CASSLDYSGTDTQYF.

About this clone itself: This sample includes further DNA sequences coding for the same CDR3. The V gene is TRBV7-9, the J gene TRBJ2-1; D not certain. Germline V gene sequence: CDR1 SEHNR, CDR2 FQNEAQ (reference sequence). Deletions cut 4 bases from V and 0 bases from J, with 10 bases between. This CDR3 contains 15 residues. The CDR3, as DNA: TGTGCCAGCAGCTCAAGCGAGAGCTCCTACAATGAGCAGTTCTTC. Translated, it gives CASSSSESSYNEQFF.

The chain couples TRBV6-6 to TRBJ1-5; D unresolved. The CDR3 loop spans 14 amino acids. V was clipped by 6 bases and J by 0 bases, with 9 bases between them. The germline V gene encodes CDR1 MNHNY and CDR2 SVGAGI (reference sequence). The DNA of the CDR3 is TGTGCCAGCAGCCGGTCGGGTAGCAATCAGCCCCAGCATTTT. Its protein product is CASSRSGSNQPQHF.

The rearrangement uses TRBV2 and TRBJ1-2; 8 nucleotides line up with TRBD1. The ends lost 3 bases at V and 6 bases at J; junction bases unmatched: 6. The germline V gene encodes CDR1 SNHLY and CDR2 FYNNEI. This CDR3 has 14 residues. CDR3 loop: CASSETGAGHGYTF. The CDR3 nucleotides read TGTGCCAGCAGTGAGACAGGGGCGGGCCATGGCTACACCTTC.

The chain joins TRBV7-9 to TRBJ1-4; 7 bases match TRBD1. Losses at the gene ends were 1 base for V and 7 bases for J; bases not matched to a gene: 12. This CDR3 comprises 17 residues. The V gene's germline CDR1 is SEHNR and CDR2 FQNEAQ (reference sequence). The DNA of the CDR3 is TGTGCCAGCAGCTTAGTAGGCTCTGGGACAGTTTTTGAAAAACTGTTTTTT. This encodes CASSLVGSGTVFEKLFF.

The gene calls are TRBV11-1 and TRBJ1-1; no clear D. Trimming shortened V by 1 base and J by 4 bases, and 13 bases separated the two germline ends. The CDR3 has 15 residues. Germline loops: CDR1 SGHAT, CDR2 FQDESV (reference sequence). Here the CDR3 DNA reads TGTGCCAGCAGCTTAGATCCGGGTGGCTCCACTGAAGCTTTCTTT. This translates into CASSLDPGGSTEAFF.

The chain has TRBV27 and TRBJ2-1; 9 positions agree with TRBD2. Germline CDR1 is MNHEY and CDR2 is SMNVEV (reference sequence). This CDR3 is built from 15 residues. J gave up 4 bases and V 7 bases, and 8 bases lay outside the gene matches. The chain's CDR3 is CASNPRGGGYNEQFF. For the CDR3, the DNA is TGTGCCAGCAATCCGCGGGGGGGTGGTTACAATGAGCAGTTCTTC.

The CDR3 sequence: CASSDDRSSYNEQFF. Here the CDR3 DNA reads TGTGCCAGCAGTGACGACAGGAGCTCCTACAATGAGCAGTTCTTC. This chain connects TRBV6-4 to TRBJ2-1; tentatively, D is TRBD1 (6 bases). Trimming removed 2 bases at V and 0 bases at J, with 8 bases between. The CDR3 is 15 residues long. Germline V gene lookup returns CDR1 MRHNA and CDR2 SNTAGT.

This clone was seen just once. The chain employs TRBV2 and TRBJ2-1; TRBD2 aligns across 10 bases. Per germline, CDR1 SNHLY and CDR2 FYNNEI. J was trimmed by 8 bases and V by 5 bases; bases with no gene match: 3. This CDR3 has 13 amino acids. CDR3 loop: CASSSLAGYEQFF. The CDR3 bases are TGTGCCAGCAGTTCACTAGCGGGATATGAGCAGTTCTTC. Combining the CDR3 with reference TRBV2 and TRBJ2-1 gives the whole variable domain EPEVTQTPSHQVTQMGQEVILRCVPISNHLYFYWYRQILGQKVEFLVSFYNNEISEKSEIFDDQFSVERPDGSNFTLKIRSTKLEDSAMYFCASSSLAGYEQFFGPGTRLTVL.

This chain uses TRBV7-8 with TRBJ2-5, with 10 bases that match TRBD1. Germline values: CDR1 SGHVS, CDR2 FQNEAQ. V was clipped by 2 bases and J by 0 bases; unmatched bases: 6. The CDR3 has 17 amino acids. CDR3 amino acids: CASSLQTGQGYQETQYF. CDR3 coding DNA: TGTGCCAGCAGCTTACAGACGGGACAGGGGTACCAAGAGACCCAGTACTTC.

The chain has TRBV5-6 and TRBJ2-7, with 7 positions matching TRBD1. Germline values: CDR1 SGHDT, CDR2 YYEEEE. Unmatched junction bases numbered 4, after V lost 4 bases and J lost 0 bases. The CDR3 has 14 residues. CDR3 amino acids: CASSRRDSSYEQYF. CDR3 DNA: TGTGCCAGCAGCAGAAGGGACAGCTCCTACGAGCAGTACTTC.

The CDR3 coding sequence is TGTGCCAGTAGTTTCCCCGGGACTAACGTGAATGAGCAGTTCTTC. It codes for CASSFPGTNVNEQFF. The chain links TRBV19 to TRBJ2-1; 7 bases map to TRBD2. From germline, CDR1 is LNHDA and CDR2 SQIVND (reference sequence). This CDR3 region has 15 residues. V was pared by 5 bases and J by 7 bases, with 11 bases of the junction left unmatched. Drawing the rest from reference TRBV19 and TRBJ2-1, the complete variable domain is DGGITQSPKYLFRKEGQNVTLSCEQNLNHDAMYWYRQDPGQGLRLIYYSQIVNDFQKGDIAEGYSVSREKKESFPLTVTSAQKNPTAFYLCASSFPGTNVNEQFFGPGTRLTVL.

The chain combines TRBV4-1 with TRBJ2-7; D is possibly TRBD1 (6 bases). The CDR3 has 15 residues. V was shortened by 0 bases and J by 4 bases, with 13 bases between the two germline ends. Germline CDR1 and CDR2: MGHRA and YSYEKL. DNA for the CDR3: TGCGCCAGCAGCCAAGAAACAGGGTATGGGTACGAGCAGTACTTC. Encoded protein: CASSQETGYGYEQYF.

The V and J genes are TRBV4-1 and TRBJ2-1; D is possibly TRBD1 (5 bases). V was clipped by 1 base and J by 8 bases, with 9 bases between them. Per the germline V gene, CDR1 is MGHRA and CDR2 is YSYEKL. CDR3 size: 13 residues. In DNA, the CDR3 is TGCGCCAGCAGCCAAGCTAGGGGATATGAGCAGTTCTTC. This translates into CASSQARGYEQFF.